The 27 T cell receptor beta chains reported below all come from one sample, sequenced in a study of cytomegalovirus exposure and HLA in healthy donors. The PCR had 60 Vbeta and 13 Jbeta primers. Sequencing was performed with immunoSEQ multiplex PCR; in TCRdb, only in-frame clones are kept and a portion is missing. This table lists over 65,000 clones. Sample: PBMCs. Every receptor here comes from a woman between 25 and 40 years old in good health and CMV-seronegative.

This chain uses TRBV6-1 with TRBJ2-7; weak D call: TRBD2 (5 bases). The CDR3 is 11 residues long. The germline CDR1 and CDR2 sequences are MNHNS and SASEGT. Trimming stripped 10 bases from V and 3 bases from J, with 10 bases between. CDR3 in amino acids: CAISGYYEQYF. CDR3 coding DNA: TGTGCCATTTCGGGATACTACGAGCAGTACTTC.

The chain joins TRBV6-6 to TRBJ1-4, with unresolved D. This CDR3 is 15 amino acids long. V was cut by 0 bases and J by 6 bases, with 11 bases left in between. Germline CDR1 and CDR2: MNHNY and SVGAGI (reference sequence). Written as DNA, the CDR3 is TGTGCCAGCAGTTACTCGGTCCCGAGGGATGAAAAACTGTTTTTT. Translating gives CASSYSVPRDEKLFF.

This chain uses TRBV6-4 with TRBJ2-3; 7 positions match TRBD2. Germline V gene sequence: CDR1 MRHNA, CDR2 SNTAGT. The J segment lost 1 base and the V segment lost 0 bases, leaving 1 base of the junction unmatched. The CDR3 contains 15 residues. The CDR3 nucleotides read TGTGCCAGCAGTGACTCGGGGGGGGGCACAGATACGCAGTATTTT. Amino acids: CASSDSGGGTDTQYF.

The chain employs TRBV6-1 and TRBJ1-1, with unresolved D. The germline V and J ends were trimmed by 5 bases and 2 bases, with 12 bases remaining between them. The germline V gene encodes CDR1 MNHNS and CDR2 SASEGT. This CDR3 has 14 residues. CDR3 region: CASSLDGSNTEAFF. CDR3 bases: TGTGCCAGCAGTCTGGACGGGAGTAACACTGAAGCTTTCTTT.

The genes are TRBV7-9 and TRBJ2-7, with a weak D call TRBD2 (5 bases). Trimming removed 5 bases from V and 5 bases from J, with 13 bases in between. Germline V CDR1 and CDR2: SEHNR, FQNEAQ (reference sequence). The CDR3 runs to 13 residues. CDR3 loop: CASSPPSGNEQYF. The CDR3 DNA is TGTGCCAGCAGCCCCCCGTCGGGAAACGAGCAGTACTTC.

V and J are TRBV5-6 and TRBJ1-2; D is perhaps TRBD1 (6 bases). The CDR3 consists of 14 residues. Germline V gene lookup returns CDR1 SGHDT and CDR2 YYEEEE. Deletions cut 4 bases from V and 7 bases from J, with 17 bases between. CDR3 bases: TGTGCCAGCAGCCCCGGGCAGGGGTCTCGTGGCTACACCTTC. It encodes CASSPGQGSRGYTF. Complete variable domain (other parts from reference TRBV5-6 and TRBJ1-2): DAGVTQSPTHLIKTRGQQVTLRCSPKSGHDTVSWYQQALGQGPQFIFQYYEEEERQRGNFPDRFSGHQFPNYSSELNVNALLLGDSALYLCASSPGQGSRGYTFGSGTRLTVV.

The V and J genes are TRBV6-1 and TRBJ2-7, with 11 bases fitting TRBD2. CDR1 and CDR2 from the germline V gene are MNHNS and SASEGT. This CDR3 spans 15 amino acids. The V gene end was trimmed by 5 bases and the J gene end by 1 base; junction bases not matched to a gene: 4. CDR3 sequence (DNA): TGTGCCAGCAGTTCCTTAGCGGGAGGGTCCTACGAGCAGTACTTC. Residues: CASSSLAGGSYEQYF.

This rearrangement joins TRBV5-1 to TRBJ2-3, with D perhaps TRBD1 (5 bases). Germline CDR1 and CDR2: SGHRS and YFSETQ. The CDR3 consists of 15 residues. V lost 0 bases and J lost 4, with 12 bases in between. CDR3: CASSLDVQGPDTQYF. In DNA, the CDR3 is TGCGCCAGCAGCTTGGATGTTCAGGGCCCAGATACGCAGTATTTT.

The rearrangement joins TRBV27 to TRBJ1-1, with D uncertain. Trimming stripped 2 bases from V and 0 bases from J, with 7 bases between. The CDR3 has 14 residues. CDR1 and CDR2 from the germline V gene are MNHEY and SMNVEV (reference sequence). The CDR3 DNA follows: TGTGCCAGCAGTTTAAGCGTCCTGAACACTGAAGCTTTCTTT. This translates into CASSLSVLNTEAFF.

The CDR3 protein is CASSRAGEGWTDTQYF. DNA of the CDR3: TGTGCCAGCAGCCGAGCGGGGGAGGGTTGGACAGATACGCAGTATTTT. V and J are TRBV7-2 and TRBJ2-3; 8 positions agree with TRBD2. The CDR3 consists of 16 residues. The trim removed 5 bases at V and 3 bases at J, leaving 10 bases unmatched. The germline V gene has CDR1 SGHTA and CDR2 FQGNSA.

The V call is TRBV19, the J call TRBJ1-6; TRBD1 matches 9 bases. Trimming at V came to 5 bases and at J to 11 bases, leaving 7 bases not matched to a gene. In germline, CDR1 is LNHDA, CDR2 SQIVND (reference sequence). The CDR3 totals 14 residues. The CDR3 is CASSPGTGKAPLHF. The CDR3 coding sequence is TGTGCCAGTAGTCCAGGGACAGGGAAGGCACCCCTCCACTTT.

The J gene is TRBJ1-1, the V gene TRBV2; 9 nucleotides line up with TRBD1. This CDR3 contains 14 residues. The V and J ends lost 5 bases and 2 bases, in that order; junction bases with no gene match: 3. Germline CDR1 reads SNHLY; CDR2 reads FYNNEI. The CDR3 sequence is CASSRTGENTEAFF. CDR3 DNA sequence: TGTGCCAGCAGTCGGACAGGGGAAAACACTGAAGCTTTCTTT.

The chain is built from TRBV19 and TRBJ1-5, with D tentatively TRBD1 (5 bases). The germline V and J ends were trimmed by 3 bases and 5 bases, with 14 bases remaining between them. CDR1 is LNHDA and CDR2 is SQIVND in the germline V gene (reference sequence). The CDR3 spans 15 residues. Here the CDR3 reads CASSISPGVHQPQHF. In DNA, the CDR3 is TGTGCCAGTAGTATTTCACCGGGGGTGCATCAGCCCCAGCATTTT.

This chain connects TRBV10-2 to TRBJ2-5; TRBD2 agrees at 8 bases. The CDR3 is 15 residues long. The ends lost 4 bases at V and 1 base at J; junction bases unmatched: 5. Germline V CDR1 and CDR2: WSHSY, SAAADI. The CDR3 bases are TGCGCCAGCAGTGGCGGAGCGGGAGTCCAAGAGACCCAGTACTTC. It is translated as CASSGGAGVQETQYF.

CDR3: CASGGYQPQHF. CDR3 coding DNA: TGTGCCAGTGGGGGGTATCAGCCCCAGCATTTT. The rearrangement uses TRBV19 and TRBJ1-5, with a tentative D call TRBD1 (5 bases). This CDR3 contains 11 residues. CDR1 is LNHDA and CDR2 is SQIVND in the germline V gene (reference sequence). Trimming took 8 bases from V and 5 from J, leaving 7 bases between them.

The J gene is TRBJ2-7, the V gene TRBV7-9; TRBD1 aligns across 10 bases. The CDR3 loop spans 19 amino acids. Germline V lookup: CDR1 SEHNR, CDR2 FQNEAQ (reference sequence). Trimming at V came to 6 bases and at J to 0 bases, leaving 17 bases not matched to a gene. The CDR3 coding sequence is TGTGCCAGCAGTTATACCGGGACAGGGGCAAAATTAGGCTCCTACGAGCAGTACTTC. Translated: CASSYTGTGAKLGSYEQYF.

This sequence joins TRBV30 and TRBJ2-1; 12 nucleotides line up with TRBD2. With 0 bases clipped from V and 5 bases from J, the junction kept 8 bases outside the gene matches. The CDR3 has 17 residues. Looked up from germline, CDR1 is GTSNPN and CDR2 is SVGIG (reference sequence). The CDR3 DNA reads as TGTGCCTGGAGTGTACGGCGTCTAGCGGGAGGGGACAATGAGCAGTTCTTC. Protein sequence: CAWSVRRLAGGDNEQFF.

The chain has TRBV11-2 and TRBJ1-1; D is perhaps TRBD1 (6 bases). The CDR3 contains 14 residues. The germline CDR1 and CDR2 sequences are SGHAT and FQNNGV. V lost 3 bases and J lost 6, with 14 bases in between. The CDR3 loop reads CASSLQGPQAEAFF. The CDR3 DNA reads TGTGCCAGCAGCTTGCAGGGGCCCCAGGCTGAAGCTTTCTTT.

The V gene is TRBV6-5, the J gene TRBJ1-5; the D gene is possibly TRBD1 (6 bases). Germline V gene data show CDR1 as MNHEY and CDR2 as SVGAGI. The CDR3 extends over 15 amino acids. V was clipped by 0 bases and J by 9 bases, with 15 bases between them. CDR3 region: CASSYSVTGGMPQHF. CDR3 in DNA: TGTGCCAGCAGTTACTCTGTGACAGGTGGTATGCCCCAGCATTTT.

The chain has TRBV11-2 and TRBJ2-1, with TRBD2 as a possible D gene (6 bases). Trimming took 1 base from V and 9 from J, leaving 13 bases between them. Germline V gene data show CDR1 as SGHAT and CDR2 as FQNNGV. The CDR3 has 14 residues. The CDR3 region has the DNA TGTGCCAGCAGCTTAGTTACCGCGGGACGTGAGCAGTTCTTC. Protein sequence: CASSLVTAGREQFF.

This chain uses TRBV4-1 with TRBJ1-1, with TRBD1 matching over 8 bases. The CDR3 contains 15 residues. Germline loops: CDR1 MGHRA, CDR2 YSYEKL. Trimming cost V 5 bases and J 5 bases; bases outside gene matches: 10. The DNA of the CDR3 is TGCGCCAGCAGCTACGGGCAGGGGGCTAGAACTGAAGCTTTCTTT. Translated, it gives CASSYGQGARTEAFF.

This chain links TRBV6-5 with TRBJ2-2, with no clear D. Looked up from germline, CDR1 is MNHEY and CDR2 is SVGAGI. V lost 8 bases to trimming and J lost 3 bases, with 10 bases between them. The CDR3 extends over 13 amino acids. This CDR3 is CASLDSYTGELFF. CDR3 DNA sequence: TGTGCCAGCCTCGACTCATACACCGGGGAGCTGTTTTTT.

The chain carries TRBV6-5 and TRBJ2-1, with D maybe TRBD1 (6 bases). This CDR3 spans 14 amino acids. The V and J ends lost 4 bases and 3 bases respectively, with 10 bases between them. Looked up from germline, CDR1 is MNHEY and CDR2 is SVGAGI. The CDR3 spells CASSSTGVYNEQFF. CDR3 nucleotide sequence: TGTGCCAGCAGTTCGACAGGCGTCTACAATGAGCAGTTCTTC.

This chain links TRBV6-1 with TRBJ2-4; a possible D gene is TRBD1 (5 bases). Germline V gene sequence: CDR1 MNHNS, CDR2 SASEGT. V was trimmed by 2 bases and J by 7 bases, leaving 18 bases between them. The CDR3 is made up of 16 amino acids. As DNA, the CDR3 is TGTGCCAGCAGTGAAATGCAGGGTGAGGTTACGAACATTCAGTACTTC. Translation: CASSEMQGEVTNIQYF.

This chain links TRBV5-5 with TRBJ1-2; D unresolved. The V end was cut by 4 bases, the J end by 0 bases, with 13 bases between. The CDR3 runs to 15 residues. Germline V lookup: CDR1 SGHKS, CDR2 YYEKEE (reference sequence). The CDR3 nucleotides read TGTGCCAGCAGCCGGGAGGCGTCAGCTAACTATGGCTACACCTTC. Translating it yields CASSREASANYGYTF.

This sequence joins TRBV19 and TRBJ2-2; D gene unclear. Looked up from germline, CDR1 is LNHDA and CDR2 is SQIVND (reference sequence). CDR3 length: 14 amino acids. V shed 1 base and J shed 4 bases, with 7 bases lying between them. The CDR3 spells CASSIGARTGELFF. The CDR3 DNA reads TGTGCCAGTAGTATAGGGGCGCGCACCGGGGAGCTGTTTTTT.

The V gene is TRBV29-1, the J gene TRBJ2-1; 12 bases agree with TRBD1. V was pared by 0 bases and J by 7 bases, with 7 bases of the junction left unmatched. CDR3 length equals 16 residues. Germline V gene data show CDR1 as SQVTM and CDR2 as ANQGSEA. CDR3 loop: CSVEDGGTGGGNEQFF. The DNA for the CDR3 is TGCAGCGTTGAAGATGGAGGGACAGGGGGCGGGAATGAGCAGTTCTTC.